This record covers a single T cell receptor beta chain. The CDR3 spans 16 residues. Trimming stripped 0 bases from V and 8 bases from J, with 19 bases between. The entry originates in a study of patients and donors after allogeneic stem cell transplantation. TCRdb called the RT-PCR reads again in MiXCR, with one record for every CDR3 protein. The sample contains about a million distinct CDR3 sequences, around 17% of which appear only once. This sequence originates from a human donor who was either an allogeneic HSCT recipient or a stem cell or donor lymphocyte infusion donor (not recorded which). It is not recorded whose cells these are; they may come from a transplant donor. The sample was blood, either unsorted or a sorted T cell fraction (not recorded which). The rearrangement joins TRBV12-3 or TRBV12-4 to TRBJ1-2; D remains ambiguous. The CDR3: CASSLASGGYPSGYTF. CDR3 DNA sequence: TGTGCCAGCAGTTTAGCTTCGGGCGGATACCCCTCGGGCTACACCTTC.